This entry features one T cell receptor (beta chain) sequence. Antigen specificity is unknown. The data stem from a study of cytomegalovirus exposure and HLA in healthy donors. Turning to the study itself: Ancestry clustering placed around four fifths of roughly 410 genotyped donors in the Caucasian-associated cluster.

The PCR employed 60 Vbeta primers together with 13 Jbeta primers. Profiling relied on immunoSEQ multiplex PCR, and the TCRdb table lists in-frame clones only, not all of them. The table includes under 200,000 clones, more than 65% detected once. Trimming pared 2 bases from V and 1 base from J, leaving 13 bases between. Germline assignment: CDR1 SGHNT and CDR2 YYREEE (reference sequence). CDR3 length equals 15 residues. Whole-study findings and limits: A later analysis found that most CMV-associated TCR beta chains appeared HLA-restricted. Cytomegalovirus-associated TCR beta chains were listed, numbering under 200.

Sampled while nominally healthy, donors likely had unrecorded immune exposures. V is TRBV5-4 and J is TRBJ2-7, with D possibly matching TRBD1 (6 bases). The clonotype was recovered from a woman between 40 and 50 years old in good health and CMV-seropositive. The specimen sequenced was PBMCs. DNA for the CDR3: TGTGCCAGCAGCTTCCTTCCAGGGGCGTCCTACGAGCAGTACTTC. This codes for CASSFLPGASYEQYF.